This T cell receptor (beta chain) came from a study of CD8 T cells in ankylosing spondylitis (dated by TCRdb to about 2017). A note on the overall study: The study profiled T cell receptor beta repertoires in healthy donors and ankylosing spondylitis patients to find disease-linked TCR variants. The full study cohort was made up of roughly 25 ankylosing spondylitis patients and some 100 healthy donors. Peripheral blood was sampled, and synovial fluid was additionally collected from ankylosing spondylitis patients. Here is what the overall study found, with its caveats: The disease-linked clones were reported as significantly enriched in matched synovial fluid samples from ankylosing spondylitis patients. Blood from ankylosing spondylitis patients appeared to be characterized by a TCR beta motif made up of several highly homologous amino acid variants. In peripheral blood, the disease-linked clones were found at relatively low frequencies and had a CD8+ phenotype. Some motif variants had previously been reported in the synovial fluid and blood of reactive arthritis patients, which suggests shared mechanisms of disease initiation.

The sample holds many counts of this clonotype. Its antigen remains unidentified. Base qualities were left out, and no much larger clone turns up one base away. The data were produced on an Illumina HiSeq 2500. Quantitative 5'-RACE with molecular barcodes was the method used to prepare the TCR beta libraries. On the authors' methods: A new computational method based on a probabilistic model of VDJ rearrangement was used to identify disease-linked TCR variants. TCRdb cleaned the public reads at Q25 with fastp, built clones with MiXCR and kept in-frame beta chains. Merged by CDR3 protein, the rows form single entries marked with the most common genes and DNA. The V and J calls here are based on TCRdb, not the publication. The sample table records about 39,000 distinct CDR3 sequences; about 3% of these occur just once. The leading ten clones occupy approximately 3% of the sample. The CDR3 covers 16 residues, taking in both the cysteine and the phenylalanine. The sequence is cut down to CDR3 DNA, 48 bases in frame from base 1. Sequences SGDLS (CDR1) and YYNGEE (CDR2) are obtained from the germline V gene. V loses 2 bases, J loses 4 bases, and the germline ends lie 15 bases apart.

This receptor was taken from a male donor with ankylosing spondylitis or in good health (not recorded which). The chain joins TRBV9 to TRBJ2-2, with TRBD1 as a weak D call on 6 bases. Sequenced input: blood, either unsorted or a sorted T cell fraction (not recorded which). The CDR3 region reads CASSVTGIASTGELFF. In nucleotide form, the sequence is TGTGCCAGCAGCGTTACAGGGATAGCTTCCACCGGGGAGCTGTTTTTT.